The 22 T cell receptor beta chains in this list originate from one sample, sequenced in a study of cytomegalovirus exposure and HLA in healthy donors. Amplification used 60 Vbeta primers and 13 Jbeta primers. Using immunoSEQ multiplex PCR, the repertoire was profiled, and TCRdb retains in-frame clones only, with some absent. This sample has fewer than 350,000 clones; roughly 90% occur once, and the top ten carry roughly 2%. Sequences were obtained from PBMCs. These receptors were collected from a woman between 18 and 29 years old in good health and CMV-seronegative.

The chain employs TRBV5-6 and TRBJ1-5; no firm D call. Trimming stripped 4 bases from V and 6 bases from J, with 14 bases between. The CDR3 is made up of 14 amino acids. Germline-derived CDR1 and CDR2 are SGHDT and YYEEEE. DNA for the CDR3: TGTGCCAGCAGCCTGGCCGGGGTAGGTCAGCCCCAGCATTTT. Translated: CASSLAGVGQPQHF.

The chain links TRBV27 to TRBJ2-1; 10 nucleotides line up with TRBD1. Unmatched junction bases numbered 9, after V lost 6 bases and J lost 7 bases. CDR3 length: 15 amino acids. Germline CDR1 is MNHEY and CDR2 is SMNVEV (reference sequence). The CDR3 nucleotides read TGTGCCAGCAGCCGACTAGGGACAGGGGCAAATGAGCAGTTCTTC. Amino acids: CASSRLGTGANEQFF.

The V and J genes are TRBV6-6 and TRBJ1-2; TRBD1 is a possible D gene (6 bases). The CDR3 runs 14 residues. Germline V CDR1 and CDR2: MNHNY, SVGAGI (reference sequence). Trimming left V 0 bases short and J 8 bases short, with 13 bases between. The CDR3 is CASSYSQGTNGYTF. CDR3 DNA sequence: TGTGCCAGCAGTTACTCTCAGGGGACTAACGGCTACACCTTC.

The chain is built from TRBV29-1 and TRBJ1-1, with D uncertain. V gave up 7 bases and J gave up 4 bases, with 13 bases separating them. CDR1 is SQVTM and CDR2 is ANQGSEA in the germline V gene. The CDR3 covers 12 residues. CDR3 sequence (DNA): TGCAGCGCGGGATGGACGGGCACTGAAGCTTTCTTT. Translation gives CSAGWTGTEAFF. Looking up the rest from reference TRBV29-1 and TRBJ1-1 gives the full variable domain: SAVISQKPSRDICQRGTSLTIQCQVDSQVTMMFWYRQQPGQSLTLIATANQGSEATYESGFVIDKFPISRPNLTFSTLTVSNMSPEDSSIYLCSAGWTGTEAFFGQGTRLTVV.

The chain employs TRBV19 and TRBJ1-2; D is undetermined. There are 13 residues in the CDR3. From germline, CDR1 is LNHDA and CDR2 SQIVND (reference sequence). V was pared by 8 bases and J by 5 bases, with 15 bases between. The CDR3 region has the DNA TGTGCCAGTGGCCAAGGGTGGACTTATGGCTACACCTTC. Its protein is CASGQGWTYGYTF.

This chain connects TRBV5-6 to TRBJ2-1, with a tentative D call TRBD2 (5 bases). The CDR3 is 15 residues long. Germline V gene sequence: CDR1 SGHDT, CDR2 YYEEEE. The V and J ends lost 4 bases and 0 bases respectively, with 11 bases between them. The CDR3 DNA sequence: TGTGCCAGCAGCGATACGGGGAGCTCCTACAATGAGCAGTTCTTC. Protein: CASSDTGSSYNEQFF.

The V call is TRBV30, the J call TRBJ2-3, with TRBD1 identical over 9 bases. The CDR3 is 16 residues long. Germline CDR1 reads GTSNPN; CDR2 reads SVGIG (reference sequence). V shed 2 bases, J shed 4 bases, and the junction held 10 bases outside the gene matches. This CDR3 reads CAWSLGQGRFSDTQYF. The CDR3 DNA reads as TGTGCCTGGAGTTTGGGACAGGGAAGGTTTTCAGATACGCAGTATTTT. Based on the CDR3 plus reference TRBV30 and TRBJ2-3, the full variable domain is SQTIHQWPATLVQPVGSPLSLECTVEGTSNPNLYWYRQAAGRGLQLLFYSVGIGQISSEVPQNLSASRPQDRQFILSSKKLLLSDSGFYLCAWSLGQGRFSDTQYFGPGTRLTVL.

This clone has just a few counts. The chain uses TRBV21-1 and TRBJ1-3; the D call TRBD1 from the table was never checked on the DNA. TRBV21-1 is annotated as a pseudogene. The CDR3 is 17 amino acids. Here the CDR3 reads CASSNSTNRGKGNTIYF. DNA of the CDR3: TGTGCCAGCAGCAATTCAACCAACAGGGGGAAAGGAAACACCATATATTTT.

V usage is TRBV5-1 and J usage is TRBJ2-1; 9 positions agree with TRBD2. The germline gives CDR1 SGHRS, CDR2 YFSETQ. The CDR3 spans 16 residues. With 1 base clipped from V and 2 bases from J, the junction kept 4 bases outside the gene matches. The CDR3 is CASSLYSGGTYNEQFF. The CDR3 DNA follows: TGCGCCAGCAGCTTGTATAGCGGGGGAACCTACAATGAGCAGTTCTTC.

This clone was seen once. The chain uses TRBV7-9 and TRBJ1-1; D gene unclear. CDR1 SEHNR and CDR2 FQNEAQ come from the germline V gene (reference sequence). The CDR3 runs 16 residues. Trimming cost V 5 bases and J 4 bases, with 20 bases left between them. The DNA of the CDR3 is TGTGCCAGCAGCGTGACCGGAGGGCAGAAGGGCACTGAAGCTTTCTTT. This codes for CASSVTGGQKGTEAFF.

About this clone itself: Sequence at one end of the junction differs from germline and may be a read error. This chain uses TRBV2 with TRBJ2-1, with D possibly matching TRBD2 (6 bases). Per the germline V gene, CDR1 is SNHLY and CDR2 is FYNNEI. This CDR3 spans 15 amino acids. The chain's CDR3 is CASIGYRDSNNEQFF. As DNA, the CDR3 is TGTGCCAGCATCGGCTACCGGGACTCCAACAATGAGCAGTTCTTC.

The J gene is TRBJ2-1, the V gene TRBV5-1, with D possibly being TRBD2 (6 bases). This CDR3 spans 18 amino acids. CDR1 and CDR2 from the germline V gene are SGHRS and YFSETQ. Trimming cost V 4 bases and J 4 bases, with 24 bases left between them. CDR3 bases: TGCGCCAGCAGCCCCCTACCCGGAGGGTACGGGGTTTACAATGAGCAGTTCTTC. Translation: CASSPLPGGYGVYNEQFF.

CDR3 sequence (DNA): TGTGCCAGCTCGGCGGGGGGGCAAATTGAGCAGTTCTTC. This sequence encodes CASSAGGQIEQFF. This rearrangement joins TRBV18 to TRBJ2-1; 9 positions match TRBD2. V trimming: 6 bases; J trimming: 9 bases; junction bases outside the gene matches: 6. Germline lookup yields CDR1 KGHSH and CDR2 LQKENI. The CDR3 spans 13 residues.

This rearrangement joins TRBV5-1 to TRBJ1-2; 9 nucleotides align to TRBD1. V lost 4 bases to trimming and J lost 5 bases; unmatched junction nucleotides: 12. Germline CDR1 and CDR2: SGHRS and YFSETQ. The CDR3 contains 16 residues. CDR3 sequence (DNA): TGCGCCAGCAGCCGACAAACAGGGGGCGCCGGTTATGGCTACACCTTC. It specifies CASSRQTGGAGYGYTF.

This chain uses TRBV18 with TRBJ2-7, with a weak D call TRBD2 (7 bases). Trimming stripped 0 bases from V and 2 bases from J, with 14 bases between. The V gene's germline CDR1 is KGHSH and CDR2 LQKENI. The CDR3 has 16 residues. DNA of the CDR3: TGTGCCAGCTCACCACCGGGGGGGCCCCAGGCCTACGAGCAGTACTTC. Encoded protein: CASSPPGGPQAYEQYF.

The V and J genes are TRBV19 and TRBJ1-2; possibly TRBD1 for D (6 bases). V shed 4 bases and J shed 6 bases, with 18 bases lying between them. The CDR3 sequence is 15 residues long. Germline V lookup: CDR1 LNHDA, CDR2 SQIVND (reference sequence). Written as DNA, the CDR3 is TGTGCCAGTAGTACGAGCCTCGGACAGAGTCATGGCTACACCTTC. It codes for CASSTSLGQSHGYTF. Full variable domain (missing parts from reference TRBV19 and TRBJ1-2): DGGITQSPKYLFRKEGQNVTLSCEQNLNHDAMYWYRQDPGQGLRLIYYSQIVNDFQKGDIAEGYSVSREKKESFPLTVTSAQKNPTAFYLCASSTSLGQSHGYTFGSGTRLTVV.

The rearrangement uses TRBV2 and TRBJ2-3; no clear D gene. Looked up from germline, CDR1 is SNHLY and CDR2 is FYNNEI. The V gene lost 4 bases and the J gene lost 6 bases, with 14 bases spanning the gap. This CDR3 has 14 residues. The CDR3 loop is CASSVSLAQDTQYF. The CDR3 nucleotides read TGTGCCAGCAGTGTTAGCCTCGCTCAGGATACGCAGTATTTT.

V gene TRBV29-1 combines with J gene TRBJ2-2; possibly TRBD1 for D (5 bases). Trimming cost V 4 bases and J 5 bases, with 11 bases left between them. The CDR3 has 13 residues. The V gene's germline CDR1 is SQVTM and CDR2 ANQGSEA. CDR3 region: CSVVTGITGELFF. The DNA of the CDR3 is TGCAGCGTTGTAACAGGAATAACCGGGGAGCTGTTTTTT.

The CDR3 nucleotides read TGTGCCAGCAGCCTCACTTGGACCGGGGAGCTGTTTTTT. Its translation is CASSLTWTGELFF. The chain joins TRBV2 to TRBJ2-2; D gene ambiguous. CDR1 is SNHLY and CDR2 is FYNNEI in the germline V gene. Trimming took off 6 bases at V and 5 bases at J, with 10 bases between the two ends. The CDR3 contains 13 residues.

On this clone: At one boundary the junction diverges from the germline segment, which might be a read error. The same CDR3 can be traced to other DNA sequences in this sample. This sequence joins TRBV27 and TRBJ1-6; no clear D gene. CDR1 is MNHEY and CDR2 is SMNVEV in the germline V gene (reference sequence). This CDR3 is 17 amino acids long. CDR3 protein: CASSLSMTDSSNSPLHF. Here the CDR3 DNA reads TGTGCCAGCAGTTTATCCATGACGGACTCCTCTAATTCCCCCCTCCACTTT.

On this clone itself: The junction departs from germline at one end; a sequencing error may be responsible. The V gene is TRBV7-9, the J gene TRBJ2-7; 9 positions agree with TRBD1. The CDR3 sequence is 15 residues long. Germline V CDR1 and CDR2: SEHNR, FQNEAQ (reference sequence). DNA of the CDR3: TGTTCCAGCAGCGCGCCGGGACAGGGAACCTACGAGCAGTACTTC. It encodes CSSSAPGQGTYEQYF.

V and J are TRBV7-3 and TRBJ2-1; D might be TRBD1 (6 bases). CDR1 and CDR2 (germline): SGHTA, FQGTGA. The CDR3 has 15 residues. Trimming pared 3 bases from V and 0 bases from J, leaving 9 bases between. This CDR3 reads CASSLGASSYNEQFF. The CDR3 nucleotides read TGTGCCAGCAGCTTGGGGGCAAGCTCCTACAATGAGCAGTTCTTC.